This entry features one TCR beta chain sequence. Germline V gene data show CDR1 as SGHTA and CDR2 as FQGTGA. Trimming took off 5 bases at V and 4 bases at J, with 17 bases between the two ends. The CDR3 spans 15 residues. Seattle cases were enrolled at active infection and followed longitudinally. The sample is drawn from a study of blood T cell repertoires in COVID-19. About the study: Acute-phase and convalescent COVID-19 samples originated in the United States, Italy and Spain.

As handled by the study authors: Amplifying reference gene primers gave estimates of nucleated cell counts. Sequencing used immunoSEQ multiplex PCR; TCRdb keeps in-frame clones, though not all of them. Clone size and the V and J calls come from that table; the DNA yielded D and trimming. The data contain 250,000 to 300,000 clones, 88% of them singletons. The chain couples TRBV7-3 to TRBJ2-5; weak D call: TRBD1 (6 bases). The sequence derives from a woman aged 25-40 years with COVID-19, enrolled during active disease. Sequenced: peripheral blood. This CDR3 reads CASSPPAGDGETQYF. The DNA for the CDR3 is TGTGCCAGCAGCCCACCCGCAGGGGACGGAGAGACCCAGTACTTC.